This is a list of T cell receptor beta chains from one sample in a study of OX40 agonist ivuxolimab in advanced cancers. The table came from immunoSEQ multiplex PCR; TCRdb's copy has only in-frame clones and leaves some out. The sample lists 55,000 to 75,000 clones, more than 80% seen once, with 1.2% in the top ten. Sequences were derived from CD4+ or CD8+ T cells sorted from blood, sampled in a trial of the OX40 agonist ivuxolimab. The receptors here all came from an adult with an advanced solid tumor such as melanoma, head and neck, liver or kidney cancer. The CDR3 runs from the conserved cysteine through the conserved F or W. The D gene is left open where the match is weak. Clone size is shown for a subset of rows, as once, few, many or a class of expanded clone.

TRBV7-2	once	TRBJ2-3	TRBD2	TGTGCCAGCAGCTTAGTGGCGGGAGGGGGAGATACGCAGTATTTT	CASSLVAGGGDTQYF
TRBV16	NA	TRBJ1-5	TRBD1	TGTGCCAGCAGCCCGACAGGGGGCGGACGTCAGCCCCAGCATTTT	CASSPTGGGRQPQHF
TRBV11-2	NA	TRBJ2-5	NA	TGTGCCAGCAGCTTAGATCATAGTGTAGGCGGGACGAAGACCCAGTACTTC	CASSLDHSVGGTKTQYF
TRBV6-1	NA	TRBJ2-7	NA	TGTGCCAGCAGCCGAGGTGTGAACGAGCAGTACTTC	CASSRGVNEQYF
TRBV6-1	NA	TRBJ1-5	NA	TGTGCCAGCAACCTTGGGGGATATAGCAATCAGCCCCAGCATTTT	CASNLGGYSNQPQHF
TRBV18	NA	TRBJ1-3	NA	TGTGCCAGCTCACCAAGTAAGGGGATAGCTGGAAACACCATATATTTT	CASSPSKGIAGNTIYF
TRBV27	NA	TRBJ2-1	NA	TGTGCCAGCAGTACCAGCCCGACGCGTGGTACCTACAATGAGCAGTTCTTC	CASSTSPTRGTYNEQFF
TRBV9	NA	TRBJ2-3	NA	TGTGCCAGCAGCGTAGCACAGGGTGAGGGCACAGATACGCAGTATTTT	CASSVAQGEGTDTQYF
TRBV6-6	NA	TRBJ2-3	NA	TGTGCCTCAATGGCGGGGTGGAATACGCAGTATTTT	CASMAGWNTQYF
TRBV5-1	NA	TRBJ2-1	TRBD2	TGCGCCAGCAGCAGGCTTCCCACTAGCGGGAGAACGGACAATGAGCAGTTCTTC	CASSRLPTSGRTDNEQFF
TRBV5-1	NA	TRBJ2-1	NA	TGCGCCAGCAGCTTGGAGGGGCAGAATGAGCAGTTCTTC	CASSLEGQNEQFF
TRBV6-5	NA	TRBJ2-1	TRBD2	TGTGCCAGCAGCCGGACTAGTTTCGGGGTCGGGCAGTTCTTC	CASSRTSFGVGQFF
TRBV6-5	NA	TRBJ1-2	TRBD1	TGTGCCAGCAGACGGGACAGTAACTATGGCTACACCTTC	CASRRDSNYGYTF
TRBV6-6	NA	TRBJ1-3	NA	TGTGCCAGCAGTTACTCGACGGTAGGAAACACCATATATTTT	CASSYSTVGNTIYF
TRBV21-1	few	TRBJ1-2	NA	TGTGCCAGATACACAGGGCACTTC	CARYTGHF
TRBV21-1	NA	TRBJ2-5	NA	TGTGCCAGCAGCAAAGCCGGGGGACTAGCGGGACGAGAGACCCAGTACTTC	CASSKAGGLAGRETQYF
TRBV6-1	once	TRBJ2-5	NA	TGTGCCAGCAGCCCAGGGTGGGCGGAGACCCAGTACTTC	CASSPGWAETQYF
TRBV7-9	NA	TRBJ2-7	TRBD1	TGTGCCAGCAGCCCTCCTGAGGACAGGGGGAGCCACGAGCAGTACTTC	CASSPPEDRGSHEQYF
TRBV10-3	NA	TRBJ1-1	NA	TGTGCCATCAGTGAAAGGGGGACGGTGAACACTGAAGCTTTCTTT	CAISERGTVNTEAFF
TRBV19	NA	TRBJ1-4	TRBD1	TGTGCCAGTAACAAAGACAGGGTAGATGAAAAACTGTTTTTT	CASNKDRVDEKLFF
TRBV19	NA	TRBJ2-6	NA	TGTGCCAGTAGAACTGTAGGCTCTGGGGCCAACGTCCTGACTTTC	CASRTVGSGANVLTF
TRBV7-2	NA	TRBJ2-7	TRBD2	TGTGCCAGCAGCTACCAAGCGGGATCCGCCGGCGAGCAGTACTTC	CASSYQAGSAGEQYF
TRBV4-2	NA	TRBJ2-2	TRBD2	TGTGCCAGCAGCCAAGAAGCGGGAGTAAGGTTTCAATGGACCGGGGAGCTGTTTTTT	CASSQEAGVRFQWTGELFF
TRBV4-1	NA	TRBJ1-4	NA	TGCGCCAGCAGCCTACAGGACGGCTGGGATGAAAAACTGTTTTTT	CASSLQDGWDEKLFF
TRBV10-3	NA	TRBJ1-1	NA	TGTGCCATCACTGCCAGGGACGGCGCTGAAGCTTTCTTT	CAITARDGAEAFF
TRBV5-1	NA	TRBJ2-5	TRBD1	TGCGCCAGCAGCTTGGAAGGGGACAGGGTTGGAGAGACCCAGTACTTC	CASSLEGDRVGETQYF
TRBV28	NA	TRBJ2-1	NA	TGTGCCAGCATTCGGGGCGGCTCCTACAATGAGCAGTTCTTC	CASIRGGSYNEQFF
TRBV6-4	once	TRBJ1-5	NA	TGTGCCAGCAGCGTCTATAGCAATCAGCCCCAGCATTTT	CASSVYSNQPQHF
TRBV27	NA	TRBJ1-1	TRBD1	TGTGCCAGCAGTTTTACAGGGGCAAGGAAAGCTTTCTTT	CASSFTGARKAFF
TRBV6-6	NA	TRBJ2-7	NA	TGTGCCAGCAGTTACTCGTCGGGAGAGCAGTACTTC	CASSYSSGEQYF
TRBV6-1	NA	TRBJ2-3	NA	TGTGCCAGCCTTAAGGCGGGCACAGATACGCAGTATTTT	CASLKAGTDTQYF
TRBV11-3	NA	TRBJ2-1	TRBD2	TGTGCCAGCAGCATCCGACTAGCGGGAGGAGGCAATGAGCAGTTCTTC	CASSIRLAGGGNEQFF
TRBV7-8	NA	TRBJ2-3	NA	TGTGCCAGCAGCTTAGGTACCAGCACAGATACGCAGTATTTT	CASSLGTSTDTQYF